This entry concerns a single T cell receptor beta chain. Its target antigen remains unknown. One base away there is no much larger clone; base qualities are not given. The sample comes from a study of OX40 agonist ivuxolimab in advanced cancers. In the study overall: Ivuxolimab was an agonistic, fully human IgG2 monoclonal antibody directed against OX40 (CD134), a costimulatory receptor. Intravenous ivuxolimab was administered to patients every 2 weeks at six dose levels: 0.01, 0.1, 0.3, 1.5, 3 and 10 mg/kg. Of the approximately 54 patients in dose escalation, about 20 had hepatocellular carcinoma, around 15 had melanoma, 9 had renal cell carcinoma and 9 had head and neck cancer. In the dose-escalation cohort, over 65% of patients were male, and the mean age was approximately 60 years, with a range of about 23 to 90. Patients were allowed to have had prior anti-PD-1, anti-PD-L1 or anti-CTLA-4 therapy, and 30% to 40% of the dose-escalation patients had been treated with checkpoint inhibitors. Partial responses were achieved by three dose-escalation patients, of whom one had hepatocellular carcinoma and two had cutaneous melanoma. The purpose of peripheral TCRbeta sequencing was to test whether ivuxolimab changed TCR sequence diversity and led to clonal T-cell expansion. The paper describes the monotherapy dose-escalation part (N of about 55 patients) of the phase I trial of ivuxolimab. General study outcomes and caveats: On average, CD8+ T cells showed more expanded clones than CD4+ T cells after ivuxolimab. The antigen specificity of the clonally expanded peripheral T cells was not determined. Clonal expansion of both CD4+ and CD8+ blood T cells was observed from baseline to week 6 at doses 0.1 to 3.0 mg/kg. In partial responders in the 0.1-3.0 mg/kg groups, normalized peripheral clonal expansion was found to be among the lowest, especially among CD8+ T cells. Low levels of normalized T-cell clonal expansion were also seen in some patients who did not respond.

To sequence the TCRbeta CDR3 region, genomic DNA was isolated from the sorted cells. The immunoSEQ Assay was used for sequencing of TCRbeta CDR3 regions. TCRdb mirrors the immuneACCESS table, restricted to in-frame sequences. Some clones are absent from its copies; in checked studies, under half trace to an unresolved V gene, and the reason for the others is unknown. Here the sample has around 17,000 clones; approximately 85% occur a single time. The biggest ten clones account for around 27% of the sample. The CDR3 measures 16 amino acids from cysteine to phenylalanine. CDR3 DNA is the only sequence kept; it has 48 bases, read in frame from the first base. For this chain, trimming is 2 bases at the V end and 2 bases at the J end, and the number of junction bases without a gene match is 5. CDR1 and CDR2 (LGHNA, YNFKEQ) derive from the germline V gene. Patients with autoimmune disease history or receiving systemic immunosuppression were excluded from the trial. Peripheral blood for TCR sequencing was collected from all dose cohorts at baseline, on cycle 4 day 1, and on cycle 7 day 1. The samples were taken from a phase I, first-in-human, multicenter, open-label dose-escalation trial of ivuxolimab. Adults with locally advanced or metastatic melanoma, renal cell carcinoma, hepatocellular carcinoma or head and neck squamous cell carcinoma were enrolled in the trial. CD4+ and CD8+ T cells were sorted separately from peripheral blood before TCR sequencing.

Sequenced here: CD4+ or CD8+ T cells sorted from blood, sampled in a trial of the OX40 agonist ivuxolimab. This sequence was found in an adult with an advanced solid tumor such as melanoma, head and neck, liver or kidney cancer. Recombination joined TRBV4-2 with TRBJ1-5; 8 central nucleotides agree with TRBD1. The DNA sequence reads TGTGCCAGCAGCCAAAACCCGACAGGGGGCAATCAGCCCCAGCATTTT. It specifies CASSQNPTGGNQPQHF.